A single sample is the source of the 17 T cell receptor beta chains below, sequenced in a study of shared clonotypes between healthy human individuals. Data came from immunoSEQ multiplex PCR; TCRdb stores just in-frame clones and leaves some out. Among fewer than 850,000 clones listed, 90% were seen once. Material: memory CD8+ T cells from PBMCs. Noted subset: CD45RO+ cells pooled with CCR7-negative TemRA cells. The receptors were gathered from a man younger than 35 in good health. Some clones in this sample may be carry-over from other donors' samples.

The J gene is TRBJ1-1, the V gene TRBV4-1; a possible D gene is TRBD1 (6 bases). CDR1 and CDR2 from the germline V gene are MGHRA and YSYEKL. Between the trimmed V and J ends, which lost 2 bases and 1 base, there was a span of 14 bases. This CDR3 region has 16 residues. The CDR3 is CASSQSPLGGNTEAFF. CDR3 nucleotides: TGCGCCAGCAGCCAATCGCCGTTAGGGGGGAACACTGAAGCTTTCTTT.

The gene calls are TRBV11-2 and TRBJ1-1; D gene uncertain. Germline V gene lookup returns CDR1 SGHAT and CDR2 FQNNGV. This CDR3 comprises 14 residues. Trimming removed 4 bases at V and 0 bases at J, with 9 bases between. CDR3 sequence reads: CASSSWPLNTEAFF. The CDR3 DNA reads as TGTGCCAGCAGCTCCTGGCCTTTGAACACTGAAGCTTTCTTT.

This rearrangement joins TRBV28 to TRBJ2-1; D not resolved. The germline V gene encodes CDR1 MDHEN and CDR2 SYDVKM. This CDR3 contains 14 residues. Trimming took off 1 base at V and 5 bases at J, with 9 bases between the two ends. CDR3 amino acids: CASSLLATDNEQFF. DNA of the CDR3: TGTGCCAGCAGTTTATTAGCCACAGACAATGAGCAGTTCTTC.

For this clone: Different DNA sequences within this sample yield the same CDR3. V gene TRBV9 combines with J gene TRBJ1-5; the D is unclear. The CDR3 is made up of 15 amino acids. Germline loops: CDR1 SGDLS, CDR2 YYNGEE. The germline V and J ends were trimmed by 0 bases and 2 bases, with 9 bases remaining between them. This chain's CDR3 is CASSVGGKGNQPQHF. The CDR3 bases are TGTGCCAGCAGCGTAGGAGGCAAAGGCAATCAGCCCCAGCATTTT. The whole variable domain, remainder taken from reference TRBV9 and TRBJ1-5, is DSGVTQTPKHLITATGQRVTLRCSPRSGDLSVYWYQQSLDQGLQFLIQYYNGEERAKGNILERFSAQQFPDLHSELNLSSLELGDSALYFCASSVGGKGNQPQHFGDGTRLSIL.

The chain links TRBV4-1 to TRBJ1-4; tentative D call: TRBD1 (6 bases). V was shortened by 2 bases and J by 8 bases, with 18 bases between the two germline ends. The germline V gene has CDR1 MGHRA and CDR2 YSYEKL. The CDR3 has 16 residues. The CDR3 region has the DNA TGCGCCAGCAGCCAATGGCGGGGGGGGCGTCGAGAAAAACTGTTTTTT. As protein: CASSQWRGGRREKLFF.

The chain combines TRBV27 with TRBJ1-5, with 8 bases aligning to TRBD1. The CDR3 covers 15 residues. The germline CDR1 and CDR2 sequences are MNHEY and SMNVEV (reference sequence). V gave up 5 bases and J gave up 7 bases; unmatched junction bases: 10. CDR3 residues: CASSPGQGIWQPQHF. For the CDR3, the DNA is TGTGCCAGCAGTCCTGGACAGGGTATATGGCAGCCCCAGCATTTT.

The rearrangement uses TRBV28 and TRBJ2-7; 8 nucleotides agree with TRBD2. Germline V gives CDR1 MDHEN, CDR2 SYDVKM. V lost 6 bases and J lost 9; bases outside the gene matches: 13. The CDR3 contains 14 residues. The CDR3 region is CASRLAGEALGQYF. The CDR3 coding sequence is TGTGCCAGCAGGCTAGCGGGTGAAGCTCTTGGGCAGTACTTC.

This chain links TRBV6-8 with TRBJ2-3; TRBD2 might be the D (5 bases). V was cut by 5 bases and J by 4 bases, with 19 bases left in between. Germline V gene lookup returns CDR1 MNHGY and CDR2 SAAAGT. The CDR3 runs to 16 residues. CDR3 residues: CASSTNNSGLADTQYF. The CDR3 nucleotides read TGTGCCAGCAGTACAAATAATTCAGGACTCGCAGATACGCAGTATTTT.

This chain uses TRBV13 with TRBJ2-3; weak D call: TRBD2 (5 bases). Trimming cost V 0 bases and J 4 bases, with 8 bases left between them. Per the germline V gene, CDR1 is PRHDT and CDR2 is FYEKMQ (reference sequence). The CDR3 length is 14 residues. This CDR3 is CASSLGGLPDTQYF. CDR3 DNA sequence: TGTGCCAGCAGCTTAGGCGGACTGCCAGATACGCAGTATTTT.

The V call is TRBV7-3, the J call TRBJ2-7; TRBD1 is a possible D gene (6 bases). V was shortened by 1 base and J by 4 bases, with 8 bases between the two germline ends. Germline CDR1 reads SGHTA; CDR2 reads FQGTGA. This CDR3 is 13 amino acids long. The CDR3 DNA reads TGTGCCAGCAGCTTAAAGGGGGATTACGAGCAGTACTTC. Its translation: CASSLKGDYEQYF. The full variable domain, its missing parts supplied by reference TRBV7-3 and TRBJ2-7, is GAGVSQTPSNKVTEKGKYVELRCDPISGHTALYWYRQSLGQGPEFLIYFQGTGAADDSGLPNDRFFAVRPEGSVSTLKIQRTERGDSAVYLCASSLKGDYEQYFGPGTRLTVT.

CDR3 amino acids: CASSSPGVAGPNEQYF. The CDR3 DNA reads as TGTGCCAGCAGCTCCCCGGGGGTAGCGGGACCGAACGAGCAGTACTTC. The V call is TRBV7-2, the J call TRBJ2-7; 8 positions match TRBD2. V lost 4 bases to trimming and J lost 5 bases; unmatched junction nucleotides: 13. CDR3 length: 16 residues. CDR1 is SGHTA and CDR2 is FQGNSA in the germline V gene.

This chain joins TRBV25-1 and TRBJ1-5; unclear D gene. Germline values: CDR1 MGHDK, CDR2 SYGVNS. This CDR3 is 13 amino acids long. V lost 3 bases and J lost 3, with 6 bases in between. This chain's CDR3 is CASSDGYNQPQHF. As DNA, the CDR3 is TGTGCCAGCAGTGACGGTTACAATCAGCCCCAGCATTTT.

The gene calls are TRBV4-2 and TRBJ2-2, with D perhaps matching TRBD1 (5 bases). V lost 3 bases and J 8 bases, leaving 16 bases between the germline ends. Germline CDR1 reads LGHNA; CDR2 reads YNFKEQ. The CDR3 contains 15 residues. The CDR3 here is CASSQITGAGGELFF. The DNA of the CDR3 is TGTGCCAGCAGCCAGATTACTGGGGCCGGAGGGGAGCTGTTTTTT.

Turning to this clone: No conserved phenylalanine or tryptophan ends this CDR3, so it is likely a read error. The CDR3, as DNA: TGTGCCAGCAGCCTCGGGACAGCTAGCAATCAGCCCCAGCATCTT. It is translated as CASSLGTASNQPQHL. The rearrangement joins TRBV5-6 to TRBJ1-5; 7 bases fit TRBD1. In germline, CDR1 is SGHDT, CDR2 YYEEEE. The CDR3 totals 15 residues. The trim removed 4 bases at V and 0 bases at J, leaving 4 bases unmatched.

The chain uses TRBV6-5 and TRBJ2-1; D is unclear. V lost 0 bases and J lost 7, with 10 bases in between. From germline, CDR1 is MNHEY and CDR2 SVGAGI. The CDR3 is 14 residues long. CDR3 coding DNA: TGTGCCAGCAGTTACTCGAACACTCGGAATGAGCAGTTCTTC. Residues: CASSYSNTRNEQFF.

The chain joins TRBV2 to TRBJ1-2, with 10 bases identical to TRBD1. This CDR3 region has 13 residues. The germline CDR1 and CDR2 sequences are SNHLY and FYNNEI. J gave up 5 bases and V 9 bases, and 6 bases lay outside the gene matches. CDR3 amino acids: CAREGQGTYGYTF. CDR3 bases: TGTGCCAGGGAGGGACAGGGGACGTATGGCTACACCTTC.

The genes are TRBV7-9 and TRBJ2-1, with a tentative D call TRBD2 (6 bases). Trimming took 5 bases from V and 10 from J, leaving 18 bases between them. This CDR3 contains 14 residues. The germline V gene encodes CDR1 SEHNR and CDR2 FQNEAQ (reference sequence). CDR3 in DNA: TGTGCCAGCAGCCATCGGACTAAACAATGGGAGCAGTTCTTC. It specifies CASSHRTKQWEQFF.